What follows are 28 T cell receptor beta chains derived from one specimen sequenced in a study of blood T cell repertoires in COVID-19 (dated by TCRdb to the early 2020s). The protocol used for the library was the immunoSEQ multiplex PCR assay. TCRdb retrieved this table from immuneACCESS and kept in-frame rearrangements only. Not all clones are present; in checked studies, unresolved V genes account for under half, and no reason is known for the remainder. The sample has tens of thousands of clones on record, 78% of them singletons. The ten biggest clones cover roughly 5% of the sample. What was sequenced was peripheral blood. The source is a human donor in a cohort sampled during active COVID-19.

J is TRBJ1-2 and V is TRBV30, with D possibly TRBD1 on 6 matching bases. V lost 4 bases, J lost 2 bases, and 14 bases lay in between. In germline, CDR1 is GTSNPN, CDR2 SVGIG (reference sequence). The CDR3 is 14 residues long. The chain's CDR3 is CAWKGDEWNYGYTF. The CDR3 coding sequence is TGTGCCTGGAAGGGGGATGAGTGGAACTATGGCTACACCTTC.

The V and J genes are TRBV27 and TRBJ2-7; 9 positions agree with TRBD2. The CDR3 is 18 residues long. The ends lost 2 bases at V and 7 bases at J; junction bases unmatched: 18. Germline assignment: CDR1 MNHEY and CDR2 SMNVEV (reference sequence). DNA for the CDR3: TGTGCCAGCAGTTTAGAGGCTAGCGGGACTTCTTATACGGGAGAGCAGTACTTC. Protein: CASSLEASGTSYTGEQYF.

There are a few counts of this clone. V gene TRBV7-8 combines with J gene TRBJ2-7, with 8 bases that match TRBD1. In germline, CDR1 is SGHVS, CDR2 FQNEAQ. This CDR3 is 14 amino acids long. V trimming: 5 bases; J trimming: 1 base; junction bases outside the gene matches: 4. CDR3 protein: CASSATGGSYEQYF. The CDR3 DNA sequence: TGTGCCAGCAGCGCCACAGGGGGTTCCTACGAGCAGTACTTC.

The gene calls are TRBV4-3 and TRBJ2-7; TRBD1 aligns across 9 bases. The CDR3 loop spans 21 amino acids. CDR1 is LGHNA, CDR2 YSLEER, per germline. Unmatched junction bases numbered 21, after V lost 1 base and J lost 2 bases. CDR3 sequence reads: CASSQVFGPGGRTGVTYEQYF. The CDR3 coding sequence is TGCGCCAGCAGCCAAGTGTTCGGCCCCGGTGGCAGGACAGGGGTAACCTACGAGCAGTACTTC.

This sequence joins TRBV7-2 and TRBJ1-5; 7 nucleotides line up with TRBD1. The junction had 20 bases not matched to a gene; V was cut back by 4 bases and J by 5 bases. The CDR3 length is 19 residues. Germline loops: CDR1 SGHTA, CDR2 FQGNSA. CDR3 protein: CASSSKPRDSSTGDQPQHF. In DNA, the CDR3 is TGTGCCAGCAGCTCCAAGCCTCGGGACAGCTCAACGGGTGATCAGCCCCAGCATTTT.

CDR3 residues: CASSPGLQETQYF. In nucleotides, the CDR3 is TGTGCCAGCAGTCCGGGGTTACAAGAGACCCAGTACTTC. This chain joins TRBV2 and TRBJ2-5; D is possibly TRBD2 (5 bases). This CDR3 spans 13 amino acids. V lost 5 bases, J lost 2 bases, and 9 bases lay in between. The germline CDR1 and CDR2 sequences are SNHLY and FYNNEI.

J is TRBJ1-2 and V is TRBV7-8, with a weak D call TRBD1 (6 bases). The CDR3 loop spans 15 amino acids. CDR1 and CDR2 (germline): SGHVS, FQNEAQ. Trimming pared 4 bases from V and 2 bases from J, leaving 14 bases between. CDR3 sequence (DNA): TGTGCCAGCAGCTCCGACAGGAGGAGGAACTATGGCTACACCTTC. Translating gives CASSSDRRRNYGYTF.

V gene TRBV10-3 combines with J gene TRBJ2-7; weak D call: TRBD1 (6 bases). V dropped 1 base and J dropped 6 bases, with 10 bases sitting between them. Germline assignment: CDR1 ENHRY and CDR2 SYGVKD. The CDR3 has 13 residues. The CDR3 nucleotides read TGTGCCATCAGTGAGTATTCAGGGGTCGAGCAGTACTTC. Translated: CAISEYSGVEQYF.

This clone was observed a few times. The V call is TRBV7-9, the J call TRBJ1-2; TRBD1 matches at 11 bases. Unmatched junction bases numbered 8, after V lost 5 bases and J lost 6 bases. The CDR3 is 15 residues long. Germline-derived CDR1 and CDR2 are SEHNR and FQNEAQ (reference sequence). CDR3 residues: CASSPGQGGIHGYTF. CDR3 nucleotide sequence: TGTGCCAGCAGCCCGGGACAGGGGGGCATCCATGGCTACACCTTC.

The chain recombines TRBV7-9 with TRBJ1-1; the D gene is possibly TRBD1 (5 bases). This CDR3 contains 12 residues. V lost 3 bases and J lost 4, with 6 bases in between. CDR1 is SEHNR, CDR2 FQNEAQ, per germline (reference sequence). The DNA for the CDR3 is TGTGCCAGCAGCTTTGGGGCCACTGAAGCTTTCTTT. It is translated as CASSFGATEAFF.

This sequence joins TRBV4-3 and TRBJ2-5, with 12 bases matching TRBD2. Germline trimming cut 4 bases from V and 5 bases from J; bases unmatched to any gene: 5. Germline CDR1 is LGHNA and CDR2 is YSLEER. The CDR3 is 15 amino acids. In DNA, the CDR3 is TGCGCCAGCAGCCCCAGACTAGCGGGAGTTGAGACCCAGTACTTC. Its protein is CASSPRLAGVETQYF.

V and J are TRBV28 and TRBJ1-5; D not certain. The CDR3 runs 11 residues. V gave up 5 bases and J gave up 7 bases, with 6 bases separating them. Germline CDR1 reads MDHEN; CDR2 reads SYDVKM. The DNA of the CDR3 is TGTGCCAGCAGTCGTCGGCAGCCCCAGCATTTT. It yields the protein CASSRRQPQHF.

V and J are TRBV6-2 or TRBV6-3 and TRBJ2-5, with D possibly TRBD2 on 6 matching bases. The germline V gene has CDR1 MNHEY and CDR2 SVGEGT. Trimming shortened V by 6 bases and J by 5 bases, and 19 bases separated the two germline ends. The CDR3 totals 15 residues. CDR3 residues: CASSDLTGLSETQYF. The CDR3 region has the DNA TGTGCCAGCAGCGACCTAACGGGACTGTCGGAGACCCAGTACTTC.

The chain links TRBV6-5 to TRBJ2-5, with TRBD2 identical over 9 bases. CDR1 and CDR2 from the germline V gene are MNHEY and SVGAGI. The CDR3 has 15 residues. The V gene end was trimmed by 6 bases and the J gene end by 9 bases; junction bases not matched to a gene: 14. The CDR3 region is CASRSGTSPSKPQYF. CDR3 nucleotides: TGTGCCAGCAGGTCCGGGACTAGCCCCAGTAAGCCCCAGTACTTC.

CDR3 DNA sequence: TGTGCCAGCAGTTCTCTAGCCGTTAGTGAGACCCAGTACTTC. Protein: CASSSLAVSETQYF. The rearrangement joins TRBV11-1 to TRBJ2-5; D is perhaps TRBD2 (5 bases). Germline assignment: CDR1 SGHAT and CDR2 FQDESV (reference sequence). Trimming cost V 6 bases and J 5 bases, with 16 bases left between them. The CDR3 is 14 residues long.

The rearrangement joins TRBV5-1 to TRBJ1-2, with 11 bases lining up with TRBD1. The germline CDR1 and CDR2 sequences are SGHRS and YFSETQ. J gave up 2 bases and V 0 bases, and 6 bases lay outside the gene matches. The length of the CDR3 is 17 residues. CDR3 protein: CASSLAGTGGPNYGYTF. As DNA, the CDR3 is TGCGCCAGCAGCTTGGCCGGGACAGGGGGACCCAACTATGGCTACACCTTC.

The rearrangement links TRBV27 to TRBJ1-2; 8 bases map to TRBD1. The trim removed 2 bases at V and 4 bases at J, leaving 6 bases unmatched. CDR3 length: 15 amino acids. Germline values: CDR1 MNHEY, CDR2 SMNVEV (reference sequence). CDR3 loop: CASSLPGQDLYGYTF. CDR3 bases: TGTGCCAGCAGTTTACCGGGACAGGACCTCTATGGCTACACCTTC.

The chain has TRBV25-1 and TRBJ2-1; maybe TRBD1 (6 bases). V dropped 6 bases and J dropped 0 bases, with 18 bases sitting between them. This CDR3 comprises 17 residues. Germline assignment: CDR1 MGHDK and CDR2 SYGVNS. In nucleotides, the CDR3 is TGTGCCAGCAGCGCGATGGGGGCGGCCAACTCCTACAATGAGCAGTTCTTC. Translation gives CASSAMGAANSYNEQFF.

This chain uses TRBV14 with TRBJ2-5; no firm D call. CDR3 size: 13 residues. The germline V gene has CDR1 SGHDN and CDR2 FVKESK. Trimming removed 2 bases at V and 1 base at J, with 5 bases between. The CDR3 sequence is CASSQLVQETQYF. CDR3 DNA: TGTGCCAGCAGCCAACTCGTCCAAGAGACCCAGTACTTC. Together with reference TRBV14 and TRBJ2-5, the CDR3 gives the full variable domain: EAGVTQFPSHSVIEKGQTVTLRCDPISGHDNLYWYRRVMGKEIKFLLHFVKESKQDESGMPNNRFLAERTGGTYSTLKVQPAELEDSGVYFCASSQLVQETQYFGPGTRLLVL.

The chain couples TRBV19 to TRBJ2-6, with 7 bases fitting TRBD1. The germline gives CDR1 LNHDA, CDR2 SQIVND (reference sequence). The V segment lost 1 base and the J segment 6 bases; nucleotides outside the gene matches: 3. This CDR3 comprises 15 residues. As DNA, the CDR3 is TGTGCCAGTAGTATAGGGGACAGAAAGGCCAACGTCCTGACTTTC. This gives the protein CASSIGDRKANVLTF.

This CDR3 is CASSQTPRRDSSPLHF. CDR3 nucleotide sequence: TGCGCCAGCAGCCAAACACCGAGACGGGACAGTTCACCCCTCCACTTT. This sequence joins TRBV4-3 and TRBJ1-6; TRBD1 matches at 7 bases. Trimming cost V 2 bases and J 9 bases; bases outside gene matches: 10. This CDR3 has 16 residues. Germline loops: CDR1 LGHNA, CDR2 YSLEER.

This chain uses TRBV12-3 or TRBV12-4 with TRBJ2-7; D is unresolved. The V gene lost 6 bases and the J gene lost 7 bases, with 13 bases spanning the gap. The CDR3 consists of 12 residues. CDR3 residues: CASRGAIEEQYF. DNA of the CDR3: TGTGCCAGCAGGGGCGCTATTGAGGAGCAGTACTTC.

This clone was recorded once. CDR3 DNA sequence: TGTGCCAGCTCCGCCGGACTAGCGGGGGGGCCCTGGGAGCAGTTCTTC. Translating gives CASSAGLAGGPWEQFF. V usage is TRBV18 and J usage is TRBJ2-1; 15 nucleotides align to TRBD2. This CDR3 comprises 16 residues. From germline, CDR1 is KGHSH and CDR2 LQKENI. J lost 10 bases, V lost 6 bases, and 10 bases had no gene match.

The gene calls are TRBV19 and TRBJ1-2, with 9 positions matching TRBD1. This CDR3 is 15 amino acids long. The V and J ends lost 10 bases and 0 bases, in that order; junction bases with no gene match: 9. CDR1 and CDR2 from the germline V gene are LNHDA and SQIVND (reference sequence). The CDR3 nucleotides are TGTGCCACCACCTCCGGGACAGGGTCTAACTATGGCTACACCTTC. This translates into CATTSGTGSNYGYTF. The full variable domain, with the rest looked up from reference TRBV19 and TRBJ1-2, is DGGITQSPKYLFRKEGQNVTLSCEQNLNHDAMYWYRQDPGQGLRLIYYSQIVNDFQKGDIAEGYSVSREKKESFPLTVTSAQKNPTAFYLCATTSGTGSNYGYTFGSGTRLTVV.

J is TRBJ2-7 and V is TRBV28; TRBD2 matches 7 bases. With V trimmed by 3 bases and J by 0 bases, 5 bases remained unmatched. The CDR3 runs to 15 residues. CDR1 and CDR2 from the germline V gene are MDHEN and SYDVKM. The CDR3 region is CASSFQGGSSYEQYF. In nucleotides, the CDR3 is TGTGCCAGCAGTTTCCAGGGAGGGAGCTCCTACGAGCAGTACTTC. Full variable domain (outside the CDR3, taken from reference TRBV28 and TRBJ2-7): DVKVTQSSRYLVKRTGEKVFLECVQDMDHENMFWYRQDPGLGLRLIYFSYDVKMKEKGDIPEGYSVSREKKERFSLILESASTNQTSMYLCASSFQGGSSYEQYFGPGTRLTVT.

The chain employs TRBV28 and TRBJ1-1; 8 bases match TRBD1. Germline V gene lookup returns CDR1 MDHEN and CDR2 SYDVKM. J gave up 0 bases and V 5 bases, and 5 bases lay outside the gene matches. The CDR3 covers 15 residues. The CDR3 DNA is TGTGCCAGCAGTACTTGGACAGGGATGAACACTGAAGCTTTCTTT. Protein: CASSTWTGMNTEAFF.

This clone came up many times. The rearrangement uses TRBV28 and TRBJ2-7; TRBD2 matches at 7 bases. Unmatched junction bases numbered 10, after V lost 5 bases and J lost 3 bases. The CDR3 covers 15 residues. CDR1 and CDR2 (germline): MDHEN, SYDVKM. In nucleotides, the CDR3 is TGTGCCAGCAGTCCGTCTGGGGGGGTAGTCTACGAGCAGTACTTC. Translated: CASSPSGGVVYEQYF.

V gene TRBV2 combines with J gene TRBJ2-7; tentatively, D is TRBD2 (5 bases). V lost 3 bases, J lost 3 bases, and 6 bases lay in between. Germline values: CDR1 SNHLY, CDR2 FYNNEI. The CDR3 spans 12 residues. CDR3 region: CASSDSGYEQYF. In DNA, the CDR3 is TGTGCCAGCAGTGACAGCGGCTACGAGCAGTACTTC.